A selection of T cell receptor beta chains follows, all from one sample in a study of T cells after yellow fever vaccination. Each CDR3 protein gets one entry after TCRdb re-called the 5' RACE reads with MiXCR. The data contain about 320,000 distinct CDR3 sequences, 3.5% to 4.5% of them seen just once; the ten biggest clones take up 19%. The sequencing used PBMCs, collected 15 days after the yellow fever booster vaccination. These receptors were collected from a man aged 18 to 30 who received the YFV17D yellow fever vaccine. CDR3s include the opening cysteine and the closing phenylalanine or tryptophan. The D gene is left open where the match is weak. Clone size is stated in some rows and not others, as once, few, many or a class when expanded.

clone size	D gene	V gene	J gene	CDR3 DNA	CDR3 protein
-	-	TRBV6-2/TRBV6-3	TRBJ1-2	TGTGCCAGCAGTGGCACAGGGTCGCGGTGGTATGGCTACACCTTC	CASSGTGSRWYGYTF
many	-	TRBV27	TRBJ2-3	TGTGCCAGCAGTCCGCGGACAGCTAGCACAGATACGCAGTATTTT	CASSPRTASTDTQYF
many	TRBD1	TRBV18	TRBJ2-7	TGTGCCAGCTCATTAGACAGGGCCACCTACGAGCAGTACTTC	CASSLDRATYEQYF
-	-	TRBV18	TRBJ1-1	TGTGCCAGCTCACCGAGTCAGGGAGCGGACACTGAAGCTTTCTTT	CASSPSQGADTEAFF
many	TRBD1	TRBV7-6	TRBJ1-4	TGTGCCAGCAGCGGGAGGGACAGTAGGAGGGAAAAACTGTTTTTT	CASSGRDSRREKLFF
-	-	TRBV4-2	TRBJ2-5	TGTGCCAGCAGCCAAGGTTGGACGGAGGAGACCCAGTACTTC	CASSQGWTEETQYF
many	-	TRBV15	TRBJ2-1	TGTGCCACCAGCGCCCACGGGGGTGATCCCTACAATGAGCAGTTCTTC	CATSAHGGDPYNEQFF
many	-	TRBV7-2	TRBJ2-5	TGTGCCAGCAGCGTCGGGAGCGTCCAAGAGACCCAGTACTTC	CASSVGSVQETQYF
many	-	TRBV5-5	TRBJ1-4	TGTGCCAGCAGCAACTCAGGAGGGACTAATGAAAAACTGTTTTTT	CASSNSGGTNEKLFF
few	-	TRBV6-2/TRBV6-3	TRBJ1-2	TGTGCCAGCAGTTACTCGACAGACCTCCCCTATGGCTACACCTTC	CASSYSTDLPYGYTF
many	-	TRBV20-1	TRBJ1-1	TGCAGTGCTAGAGCCGGGCGGGGCATGAACACTGAAGCTTTCTTT	CSARAGRGMNTEAFF
-	-	TRBV24-1	TRBJ2-5	TGTGCCACCAGTGATGAGGGTGGTGGACAAGGGTTGGGGACCCAGTACTTC	CATSDEGGGQGLGTQYF
many	-	TRBV5-1	TRBJ2-5	TGCGCCAGTCAGGAGGGGGCGGCTGAGACCCAGTACTTC	CASQEGAAETQYF
many	TRBD2	TRBV7-2	TRBJ2-3	TGTGCCAGCAGCTATAGCGGGGGGGAGACAGATACGCAGTATTTT	CASSYSGGETDTQYF
few	-	TRBV5-6	TRBJ2-3	TGTGCCAGCAGCTTGGGCGAGGGGATAGATACGCAGTATTTT	CASSLGEGIDTQYF
-	TRBD2	TRBV5-1	TRBJ2-3	TGCGCCAGCAGCGAAAGACTAGCGGGATCCACAGATACGCAGTATTTT	CASSERLAGSTDTQYF
many	-	TRBV24-1	TRBJ1-2	TGTGCCACCAGTGATCGACAGACAGGTGATGGCTACACCTTC	CATSDRQTGDGYTF
many	TRBD2	TRBV15	TRBJ2-3	TGTGCCACCAGCAAGGGACTAGCGAGCCGCACAGATACGCAGTATTTT	CATSKGLASRTDTQYF
few	TRBD2	TRBV7-9	TRBJ2-1	TGTGCCAGCAGCTTCGATCGGGGGGGCCGCCATGAGCAGTTCTTC	CASSFDRGGRHEQFF
-	TRBD2	TRBV7-2	TRBJ2-3	TGTGCCAGCAGGCCAGGACTAGCGGGGGGGCTGGGCACAGATACGCAGTATTTT	CASRPGLAGGLGTDTQYF